Each of the 12 T cell receptor beta chains below was sequenced from the same sample in a study of blood T cell repertoires in COVID-19. Sequenced by immunoSEQ multiplex PCR; TCRdb stores in-frame clones only, minus some. The sample carries 200,000 to 250,000 clones, 80% to 90% recorded once. Material for sequencing was PBMCs or T cells enriched from blood (not recorded which). The source of these receptors is a woman between 50 and 59 years old in a cohort exposed to, infected with or recovered from COVID-19 (not recorded which).

The chain uses TRBV7-8 and TRBJ2-2, with TRBD1 as a possible D gene (5 bases). This CDR3 comprises 15 residues. Germline V gives CDR1 SGHVS, CDR2 FQNEAQ. Between the trimmed V and J ends, which lost 7 bases and 1 base, there was a span of 13 bases. Here the CDR3 DNA reads TGTGCCAGCAAAAACTTCAGGGAGAACACCGGGGAGCTGTTTTTT. Translation gives CASKNFRENTGELFF. Full variable domain (outside the CDR3, taken from reference TRBV7-8 and TRBJ2-2): GAGVSQSPRYKVAKRGQDVALRCDPISGHVSLFWYQQALGQGPEFLTYFQNEAQLDKSGLPSDRFFAERPEGSVSTLKIQRTQQEDSAVYLCASKNFRENTGELFFGEGSRLTVL.

The genes are TRBV12-1 and TRBJ2-2; TRBD1 is taken as the D call from the table, unchecked against the DNA. TRBV12-1 is a known pseudogene. The CDR3 spans 16 residues. CDR3 nucleotides: TGTGCCAGCCTCAAGCCTCGCAGGGGGTGCACCGGGGAGCTGTTTTTT. This translates into CASLKPRRGCTGELFF.

The V call is TRBV10-2, the J call TRBJ1-5; D is ambiguous. The CDR3 has 14 amino acids. Trimming took 6 bases from V and 1 from J, leaving 10 bases between them. CDR1 is WSHSY and CDR2 is SAAADI in the germline V gene. In nucleotides, the CDR3 is TGCGCCAGCAGGGGAACGGGAAGCAATCAGCCCCAGCATTTT. Translated: CASRGTGSNQPQHF.

CDR3 nucleotide sequence: TGTGCCAGCAGCCCCTCAGGGCAGAGAGACTATGGCTACACCTTC. It yields the protein CASSPSGQRDYGYTF. The rearrangement joins TRBV2 to TRBJ1-2; maybe TRBD1 (5 bases). Germline values: CDR1 SNHLY, CDR2 FYNNEI. V was pared by 6 bases and J by 3 bases, with 17 bases between. This CDR3 is 15 amino acids long.

V and J are TRBV5-4 and TRBJ1-5, with a possible D match to TRBD1 (6 bases). The CDR3 has 17 amino acids. CDR1 and CDR2 (germline): SGHNT, YYREEE (reference sequence). The V and J ends lost 0 bases and 10 bases respectively, with 23 bases between them. In DNA form, the CDR3 reads TGTGCCAGCAGCTTGGGGCGCAGGGGTTCCGACAATCGTCCCCAGCATTTT. Its translation: CASSLGRRGSDNRPQHF.

The V call is TRBV4-3, the J call TRBJ1-1, with D tentatively TRBD1 (5 bases). Trimming pared 4 bases from V and 4 bases from J, leaving 13 bases between. The CDR3 is 14 residues long. The germline V gene has CDR1 LGHNA and CDR2 YSLEER. The CDR3 DNA reads as TGCGCCAGCAGCCGTACGGGGGGGAGCACTGAAGCTTTCTTT. It yields the protein CASSRTGGSTEAFF.

The chain combines TRBV28 with TRBJ1-1, with TRBD1 as a possible D gene (6 bases). The germline CDR1 and CDR2 sequences are MDHEN and SYDVKM. CDR3 size: 17 residues. The ends were cut back, 2 bases at V and 1 base at J, with 17 bases in the middle. The CDR3 loop is CASSLTGGASENTEAFF. The CDR3 bases are TGTGCCAGCAGTTTAACGGGGGGGGCCAGCGAGAACACTGAAGCTTTCTTT. Based on the CDR3 plus reference TRBV28 and TRBJ1-1, the full variable domain is DVKVTQSSRYLVKRTGEKVFLECVQDMDHENMFWYRQDPGLGLRLIYFSYDVKMKEKGDIPEGYSVSREKKERFSLILESASTNQTSMYLCASSLTGGASENTEAFFGQGTRLTVV.

The chain carries TRBV7-2 and TRBJ2-1; 7 bases agree with TRBD2. This CDR3 has 15 residues. The germline V gene encodes CDR1 SGHTA and CDR2 FQGNSA. V was pared by 4 bases and J by 5 bases, with 8 bases of the junction left unmatched. The CDR3 nucleotides read TGTGCCAGCAGCTCTGGGCGGGGGAGAAACAATGAGCAGTTCTTC. Encoded protein: CASSSGRGRNNEQFF.

The gene calls are TRBV6-2 or TRBV6-3 and TRBJ1-3; D is unresolved. V lost 2 bases and J lost 0, with 17 bases in between. Germline V lookup: CDR1 MNHEY, CDR2 SVGEGT. The CDR3 length is 18 residues. CDR3 sequence reads: CASSYGIGGPSSGNTIYF. CDR3 bases: TGTGCCAGCAGTTACGGTATCGGAGGGCCGAGCTCTGGAAACACCATATATTTT.

The chain uses TRBV5-4 and TRBJ2-2, with D unclear. This CDR3 region has 12 residues. Trimming pared 3 bases from V and 5 bases from J, leaving 5 bases between. Looked up from germline, CDR1 is SGHNT and CDR2 is YYREEE (reference sequence). The CDR3 region has the DNA TGTGCCAGCAGCTGGAGTACCGGGGAGCTGTTTTTT. It encodes CASSWSTGELFF.

This rearrangement joins TRBV7-9 to TRBJ2-3; TRBD2 might be the D (6 bases). Germline V CDR1 and CDR2: SEHNR, FQNEAQ (reference sequence). V gave up 1 base and J gave up 0 bases, with 17 bases separating them. The CDR3 has 18 residues. The CDR3 bases are TGTGCCAGCAGCTTAGAGGGTATGGGGGGACCTAGCACAGATACGCAGTATTTT. Protein: CASSLEGMGGPSTDTQYF.

This clone showed up just once. V is TRBV19 and J is TRBJ1-1; possibly TRBD1 for D (5 bases). The CDR3 is 16 residues long. The germline CDR1 and CDR2 sequences are LNHDA and SQIVND (reference sequence). V was trimmed by 11 bases and J by 0 bases, leaving 22 bases between them. The CDR3 DNA reads TGTGCCGCCAAACCGGGGGTGACCTCCATGAACACTGAAGCTTTCTTT. This encodes CAAKPGVTSMNTEAFF.